The rows below give T cell receptor beta chains drawn from one sample of a study of blood T cells in healthy people across ages. TCRdb reanalysed the 5' RACE reads using MiXCR and keeps one entry per CDR3 protein. In the table there are some 1.5 million distinct CDR3 sequences, approximately 43% of which are singletons. Sequencing was carried out using blood. All receptors derive from a young woman in good health. Both conserved end residues are trimmed from each CDR3. D genes are given only for firm matches. Some rows mark clone size as missing; the rest say once, few, many or name a class of expanded clone.

NA NA TRBV9 ASSPTWGWASGNTIY
TRBD2 NA TRBV20-1 SARVWAAGANYNEQF
TRBD1 few TRBV12-5 ASTQGADTEAF
NA NA TRBV20-1 SARDIGVALANEQF
NA once TRBV29-1 SGEGGSSYNEQF
TRBD2 NA TRBV9 ASSERDGEQY
NA NA TRBV3-1 ASSQVSWGGAF
NA NA TRBV19 ASSMEAGNEQF
TRBD1 NA TRBV14 ASTPHGARDRAYEQY
NA few TRBV7-9 ASSWNSGSADTQY
NA NA TRBV5-1 ASSYPSPEQY
NA NA TRBV4-1 ASSQEGSALEETQY
NA many TRBV4-3 ASSPELSLSYEQY